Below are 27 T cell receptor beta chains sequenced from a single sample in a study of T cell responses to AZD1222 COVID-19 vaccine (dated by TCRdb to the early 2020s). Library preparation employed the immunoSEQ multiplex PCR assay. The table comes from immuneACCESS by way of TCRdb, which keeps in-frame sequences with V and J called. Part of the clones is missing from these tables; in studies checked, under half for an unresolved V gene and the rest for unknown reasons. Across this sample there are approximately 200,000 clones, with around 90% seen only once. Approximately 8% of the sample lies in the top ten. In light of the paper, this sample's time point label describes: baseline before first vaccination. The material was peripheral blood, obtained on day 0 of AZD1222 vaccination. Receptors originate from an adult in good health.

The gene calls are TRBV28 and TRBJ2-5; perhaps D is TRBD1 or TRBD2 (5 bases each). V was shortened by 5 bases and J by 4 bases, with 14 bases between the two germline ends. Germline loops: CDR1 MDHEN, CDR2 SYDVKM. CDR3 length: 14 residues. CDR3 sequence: CASSSTGRRETQYF. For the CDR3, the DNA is TGTGCCAGCAGTAGTACGGGACGGAGAGAGACCCAGTACTTC.

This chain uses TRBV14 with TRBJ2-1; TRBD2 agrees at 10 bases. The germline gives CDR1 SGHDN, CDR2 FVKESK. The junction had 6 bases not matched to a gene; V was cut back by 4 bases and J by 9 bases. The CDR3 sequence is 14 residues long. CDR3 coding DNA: TGTGCCAGCAGCCGAGCGGGGGGGGTAAGTGAGCAGTTCTTC. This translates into CASSRAGGVSEQFF.

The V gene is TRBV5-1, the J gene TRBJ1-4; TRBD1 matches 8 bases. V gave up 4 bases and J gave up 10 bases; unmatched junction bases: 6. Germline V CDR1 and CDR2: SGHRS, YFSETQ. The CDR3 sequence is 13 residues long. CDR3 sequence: CASSPDRGGKLFF. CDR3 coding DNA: TGCGCCAGCAGCCCCGACAGGGGCGGAAAACTGTTTTTT.

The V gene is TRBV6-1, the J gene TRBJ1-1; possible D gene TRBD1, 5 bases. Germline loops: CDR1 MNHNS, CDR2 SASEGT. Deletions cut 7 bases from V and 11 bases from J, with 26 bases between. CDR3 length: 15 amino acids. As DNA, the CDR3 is TGTGCCAGCACGGTGGACAAGAACAGGAGGGGCGATGCTTTCTTT. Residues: CASTVDKNRRGDAFF.

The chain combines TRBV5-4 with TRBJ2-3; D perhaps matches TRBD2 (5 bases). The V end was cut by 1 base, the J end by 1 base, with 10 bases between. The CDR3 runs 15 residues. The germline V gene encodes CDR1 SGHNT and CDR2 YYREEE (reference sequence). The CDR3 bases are TGTGCCAGCAGCTTGACTGGACTGCGCACAGATACGCAGTATTTT. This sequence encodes CASSLTGLRTDTQYF. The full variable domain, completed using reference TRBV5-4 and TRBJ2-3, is ETGVTQSPTHLIKTRGQQVTLRCSSQSGHNTVSWYQQALGQGPQFIFQYYREEENGRGNFPPRFSGLQFPNYSSELNVNALELDDSALYLCASSLTGLRTDTQYFGPGTRLTVL.

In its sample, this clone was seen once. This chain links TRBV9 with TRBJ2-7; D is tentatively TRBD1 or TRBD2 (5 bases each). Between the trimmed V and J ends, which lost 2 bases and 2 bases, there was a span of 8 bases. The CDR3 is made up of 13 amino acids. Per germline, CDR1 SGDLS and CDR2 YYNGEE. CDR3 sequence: CASSVGEPYEQYF. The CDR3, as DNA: TGTGCCAGCAGCGTGGGGGAACCCTACGAGCAGTACTTC.

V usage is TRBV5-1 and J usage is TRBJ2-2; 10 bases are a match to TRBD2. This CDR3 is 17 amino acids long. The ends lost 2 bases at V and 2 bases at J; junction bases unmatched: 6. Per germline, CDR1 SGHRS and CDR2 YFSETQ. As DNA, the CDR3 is TGCGCCAGCAGCTTATTGCGGACTAGCGGAAACACCGGGGAGCTGTTTTTT. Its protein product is CASSLLRTSGNTGELFF.

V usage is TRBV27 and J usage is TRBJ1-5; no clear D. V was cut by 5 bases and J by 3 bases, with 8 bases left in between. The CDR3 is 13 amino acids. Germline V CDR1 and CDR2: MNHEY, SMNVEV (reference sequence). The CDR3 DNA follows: TGTGCCAGCAGTCGATCAAACAATCAGCCCCAGCATTTT. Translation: CASSRSNNQPQHF.

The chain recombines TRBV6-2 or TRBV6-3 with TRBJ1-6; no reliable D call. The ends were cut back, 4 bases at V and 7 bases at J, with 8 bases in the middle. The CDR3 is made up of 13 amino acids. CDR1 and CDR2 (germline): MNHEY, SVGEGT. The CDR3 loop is CASSSKRNSPLHF. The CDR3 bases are TGTGCCAGCAGTTCGAAGAGGAATTCACCCCTCCACTTT.

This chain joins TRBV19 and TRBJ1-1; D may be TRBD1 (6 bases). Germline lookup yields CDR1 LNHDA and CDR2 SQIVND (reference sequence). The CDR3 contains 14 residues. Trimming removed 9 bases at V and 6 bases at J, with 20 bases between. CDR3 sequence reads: CASQNRDGQPEAFF. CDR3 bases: TGTGCCAGCCAAAACCGGGACGGACAGCCTGAAGCTTTCTTT.

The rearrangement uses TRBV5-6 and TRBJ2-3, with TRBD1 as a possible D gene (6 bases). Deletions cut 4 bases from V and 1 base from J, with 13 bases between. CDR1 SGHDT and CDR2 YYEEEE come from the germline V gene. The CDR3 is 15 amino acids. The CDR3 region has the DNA TGTGCCAGCAGCGCGACCAACAGGGGCACAGATACGCAGTATTTT. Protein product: CASSATNRGTDTQYF. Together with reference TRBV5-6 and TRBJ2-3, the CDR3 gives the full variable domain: DAGVTQSPTHLIKTRGQQVTLRCSPKSGHDTVSWYQQALGQGPQFIFQYYEEEERQRGNFPDRFSGHQFPNYSSELNVNALLLGDSALYLCASSATNRGTDTQYFGPGTRLTVL.

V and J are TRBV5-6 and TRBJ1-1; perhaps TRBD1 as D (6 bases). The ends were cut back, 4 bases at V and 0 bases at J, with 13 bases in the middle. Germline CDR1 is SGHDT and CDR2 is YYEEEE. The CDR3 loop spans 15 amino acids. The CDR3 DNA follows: TGTGCCAGCAGCCTAGGACAGCCATTGAACACTGAAGCTTTCTTT. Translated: CASSLGQPLNTEAFF. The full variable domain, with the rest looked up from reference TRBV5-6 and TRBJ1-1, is DAGVTQSPTHLIKTRGQQVTLRCSPKSGHDTVSWYQQALGQGPQFIFQYYEEEERQRGNFPDRFSGHQFPNYSSELNVNALLLGDSALYLCASSLGQPLNTEAFFGQGTRLTVV.

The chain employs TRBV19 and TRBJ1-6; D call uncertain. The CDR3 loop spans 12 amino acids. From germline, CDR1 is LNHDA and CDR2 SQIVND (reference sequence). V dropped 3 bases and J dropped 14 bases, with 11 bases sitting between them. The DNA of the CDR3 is TGTGCCAGTAGTATGGGCTCAACCACCCTCCACTTT. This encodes CASSMGSTTLHF.

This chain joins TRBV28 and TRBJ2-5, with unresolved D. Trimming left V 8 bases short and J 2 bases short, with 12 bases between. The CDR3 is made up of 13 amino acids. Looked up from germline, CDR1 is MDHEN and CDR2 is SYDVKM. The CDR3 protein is CASLRSYQETQYF. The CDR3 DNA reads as TGTGCCAGCCTGAGAAGTTATCAAGAGACCCAGTACTTC.

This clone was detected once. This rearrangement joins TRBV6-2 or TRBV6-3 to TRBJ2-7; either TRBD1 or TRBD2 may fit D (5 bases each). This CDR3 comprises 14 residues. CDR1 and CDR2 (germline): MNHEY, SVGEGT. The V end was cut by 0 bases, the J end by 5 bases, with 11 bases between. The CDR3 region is CASSYSMGVNEQYF. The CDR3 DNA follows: TGTGCCAGCAGTTACTCCATGGGGGTTAACGAGCAGTACTTC.

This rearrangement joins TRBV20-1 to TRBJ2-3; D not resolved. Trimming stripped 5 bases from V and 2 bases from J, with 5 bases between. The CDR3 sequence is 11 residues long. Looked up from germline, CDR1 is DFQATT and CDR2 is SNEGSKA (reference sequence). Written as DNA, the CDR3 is TGCAGTGCTTTACTCACAGATACGCAGTATTTT. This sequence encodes CSALLTDTQYF.

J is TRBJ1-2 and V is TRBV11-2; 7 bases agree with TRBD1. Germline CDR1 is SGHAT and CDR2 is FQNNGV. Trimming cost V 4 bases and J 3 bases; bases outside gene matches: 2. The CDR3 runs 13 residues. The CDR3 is CASSYDRDYGYTF. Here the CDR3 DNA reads TGTGCCAGCAGCTACGACAGGGACTATGGCTACACCTTC.

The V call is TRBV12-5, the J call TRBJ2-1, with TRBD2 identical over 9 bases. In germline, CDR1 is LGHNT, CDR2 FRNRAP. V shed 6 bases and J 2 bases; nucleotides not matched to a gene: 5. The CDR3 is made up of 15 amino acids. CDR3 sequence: CASGRSGGPYNEQFF. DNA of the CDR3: TGTGCTAGTGGCCGAAGCGGGGGGCCCTACAATGAGCAGTTCTTC.

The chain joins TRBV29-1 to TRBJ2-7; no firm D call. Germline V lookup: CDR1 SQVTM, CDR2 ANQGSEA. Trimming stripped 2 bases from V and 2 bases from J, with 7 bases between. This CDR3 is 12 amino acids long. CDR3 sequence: CSVETGPYEQYF. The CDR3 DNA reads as TGCAGCGTTGAAACGGGCCCCTACGAGCAGTACTTC.

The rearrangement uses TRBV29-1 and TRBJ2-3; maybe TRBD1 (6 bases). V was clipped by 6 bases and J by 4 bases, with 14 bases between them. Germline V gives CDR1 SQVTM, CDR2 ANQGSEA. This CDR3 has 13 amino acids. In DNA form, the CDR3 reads TGCAGCGTCTTCCCTGAGGGGGCAGATACGCAGTATTTT. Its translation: CSVFPEGADTQYF.

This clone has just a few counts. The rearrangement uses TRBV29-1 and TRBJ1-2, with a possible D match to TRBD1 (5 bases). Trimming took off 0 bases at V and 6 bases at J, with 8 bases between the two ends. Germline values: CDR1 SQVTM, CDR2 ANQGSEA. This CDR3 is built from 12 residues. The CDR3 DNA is TGCAGCGTTGAAGACAGGGTTCATGGCTACACCTTC. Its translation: CSVEDRVHGYTF.

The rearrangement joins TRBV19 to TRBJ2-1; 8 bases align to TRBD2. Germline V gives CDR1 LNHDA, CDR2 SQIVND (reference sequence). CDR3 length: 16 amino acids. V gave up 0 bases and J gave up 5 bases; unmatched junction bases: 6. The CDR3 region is CASSIEASGFNNEQFF. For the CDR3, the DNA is TGTGCCAGTAGTATAGAGGCTAGCGGGTTCAACAATGAGCAGTTCTTC.

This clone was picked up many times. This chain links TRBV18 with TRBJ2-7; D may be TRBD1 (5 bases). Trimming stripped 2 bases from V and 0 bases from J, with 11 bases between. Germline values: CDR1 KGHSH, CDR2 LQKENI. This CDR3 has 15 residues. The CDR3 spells CASSPSAGHSYEQYF. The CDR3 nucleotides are TGTGCCAGCTCACCATCGGCAGGGCACTCCTACGAGCAGTACTTC.

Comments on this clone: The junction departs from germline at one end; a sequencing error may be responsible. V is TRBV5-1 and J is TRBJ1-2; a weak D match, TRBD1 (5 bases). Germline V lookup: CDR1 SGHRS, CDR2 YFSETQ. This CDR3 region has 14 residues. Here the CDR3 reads CASTLEGMNYGYTF. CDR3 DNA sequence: TGCGCCAGCACCTTGGAGGGGATGAACTATGGCTACACCTTC. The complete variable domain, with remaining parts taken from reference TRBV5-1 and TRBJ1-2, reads KAGVTQTPRYLIKTRGQQVTLSCSPISGHRSVSWYQQTPGQGLQFLFEYFSETQRNKGNFPGRFSGRQFSNSRSEMNVSTLELGDSALYLCASTLEGMNYGYTFGSGTRLTVV.

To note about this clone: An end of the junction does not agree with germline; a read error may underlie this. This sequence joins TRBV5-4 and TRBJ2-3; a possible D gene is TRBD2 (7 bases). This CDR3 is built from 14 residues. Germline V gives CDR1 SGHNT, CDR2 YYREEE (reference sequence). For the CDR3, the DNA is TGTGCCAGCAGCTTTCGGGGGGCGGAAGATATGCAGTATTTT. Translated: CASSFRGAEDMQYF.

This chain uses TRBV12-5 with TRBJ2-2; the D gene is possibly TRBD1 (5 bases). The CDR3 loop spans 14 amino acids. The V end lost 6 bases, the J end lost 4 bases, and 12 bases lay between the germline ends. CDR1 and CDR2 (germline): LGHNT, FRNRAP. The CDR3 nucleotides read TGTGCTAGTGGCCTTCTGACAGTCACCGGGGAGCTGTTTTTT. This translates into CASGLLTVTGELFF.

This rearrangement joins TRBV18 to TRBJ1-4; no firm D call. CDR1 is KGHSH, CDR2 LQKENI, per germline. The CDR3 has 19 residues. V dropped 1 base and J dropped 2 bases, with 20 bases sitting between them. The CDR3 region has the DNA TGTGCCAGCTCACCACGCCACCCACGGGGTACGGGCACTAATGAAAAACTGTTTTTT. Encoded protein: CASSPRHPRGTGTNEKLFF.